This TCR beta chain was observed in a study of T cell clonality in common variable immunodeficiency. Both groups were predominantly of Caucasian heritage. This clone was observed a handful of times. Its cognate antigen is unknown. Coverage ceases 3 residues before the CDR3 finishes, and the germline J gene fills in the end. Study-wide results and limits: Common variable immunodeficiency TCR beta sequences reportedly had fewer deletions and N-nucleotide insertions. Compared with controls, CVID subjects had fewer shared TCRbeta clones.

Assay: immunoSEQ multiplex PCR; the TCRdb copy retains only in-frame clones and omits some. The profile covers fewer than 35,000 clones, none occurring a single time. This CDR3 is 13 amino acids long. The germline V gene has CDR1 SNHLY and CDR2 FYNNEI. The chain carries TRBV2 and TRBJ1-2, with D unresolved. Sequences were obtained from peripheral blood mononuclear cells. The source is a human donor with common variable immunodeficiency. CDR3 region: CASIPGSHRGYTF. The CDR3 bases that were read are TGTGCCAGCATCCCGGGGAGCCATCGAGGC.